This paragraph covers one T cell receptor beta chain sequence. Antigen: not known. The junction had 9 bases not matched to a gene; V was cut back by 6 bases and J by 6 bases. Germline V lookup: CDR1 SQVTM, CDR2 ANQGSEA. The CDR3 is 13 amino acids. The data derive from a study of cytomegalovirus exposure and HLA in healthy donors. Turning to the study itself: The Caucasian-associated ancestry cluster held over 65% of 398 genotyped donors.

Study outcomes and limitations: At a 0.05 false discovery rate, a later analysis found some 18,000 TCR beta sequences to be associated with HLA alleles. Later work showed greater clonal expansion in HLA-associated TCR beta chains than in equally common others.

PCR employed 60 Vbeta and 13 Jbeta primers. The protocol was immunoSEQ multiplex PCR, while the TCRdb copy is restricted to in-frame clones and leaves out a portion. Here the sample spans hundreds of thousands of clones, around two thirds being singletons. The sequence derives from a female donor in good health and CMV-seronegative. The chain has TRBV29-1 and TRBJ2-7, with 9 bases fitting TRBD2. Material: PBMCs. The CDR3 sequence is CSVGLAGWSEQYF. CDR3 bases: TGCAGCGTAGGGCTAGCGGGATGGAGCGAGCAGTACTTC.